What follows are 17 T cell receptor beta chains derived from one specimen sequenced in a study of cytomegalovirus exposure and HLA in healthy donors (dated by TCRdb to about 2017). The library was made by the immunoSEQ multiplex PCR assay. For the multiplex PCR, a mixture combining 60 forward primers for TCR Vbeta segments and 13 reverse primers for TCR Jbeta segments was used. As stored in TCRdb, this immuneACCESS dataset retains in-frame rearrangements with V and J assigned. A fraction of the clones does not appear; measured against another copy, unresolved V genes explain less than half of the discrepancy, and the remainder lacks a known reason. For this sample there are 180,000 or so clones; over 80% appear just once. About 1.3% of the sample lies in the top ten. Sequenced sample: PBMCs. The receptors were gathered from a girl aged 10 to 17 in good health and CMV-seropositive.

This chain joins TRBV9 and TRBJ2-3, with 9 nucleotides matching TRBD2. The germline V gene encodes CDR1 SGDLS and CDR2 YYNGEE. The CDR3 runs 16 residues. J lost 2 bases, V lost 4 bases, and 8 bases had no gene match. CDR3 in amino acids: CASSTFSSGVTDTQYF. CDR3 sequence (DNA): TGTGCCAGCAGCACCTTTTCTAGCGGGGTCACAGATACGCAGTATTTT. Drawing the rest from reference TRBV9 and TRBJ2-3, the complete variable domain is DSGVTQTPKHLITATGQRVTLRCSPRSGDLSVYWYQQSLDQGLQFLIQYYNGEERAKGNILERFSAQQFPDLHSELNLSSLELGDSALYFCASSTFSSGVTDTQYFGPGTRLTVL.

This sequence joins TRBV6-1 and TRBJ1-2; no firm D call. The CDR3 runs 12 residues. Trimming shortened V by 8 bases and J by 8 bases, and 15 bases separated the two germline ends. CDR1 MNHNS and CDR2 SASEGT come from the germline V gene. The CDR3 protein is CASLRGVGGYTF. The CDR3 DNA is TGTGCCAGCCTCCGGGGTGTTGGAGGCTACACCTTC.

This clone was seen a few times. The chain is built from TRBV5-5 and TRBJ1-5; 9 bases are shared with TRBD1. Germline CDR1 reads SGHKS; CDR2 reads YYEKEE (reference sequence). The CDR3 is 14 amino acids. J lost 7 bases, V lost 3 bases, and 5 bases had no gene match. The CDR3 is CASSYGTGRQPQHF. The CDR3 coding sequence is TGTGCCAGCAGCTACGGGACAGGGAGACAGCCCCAGCATTTT.

With regard to this clone: Different DNA sequences within this sample yield the same CDR3. The genes are TRBV6-5 and TRBJ2-3; no clear D. The CDR3 extends over 12 amino acids. The ends were cut back, 6 bases at V and 1 base at J, with 5 bases in the middle. CDR1 and CDR2 from the germline V gene are MNHEY and SVGAGI. CDR3 coding DNA: TGTGCCAGCAGCCGGGGCACAGATACGCAGTATTTT. Translating gives CASSRGTDTQYF.

V is TRBV5-6 and J is TRBJ1-1; perhaps TRBD1 as D (5 bases). V was cut by 7 bases and J by 0 bases, with 19 bases left in between. This CDR3 spans 16 amino acids. Germline lookup yields CDR1 SGHDT and CDR2 YYEEEE. Written as DNA, the CDR3 is TGTGCCAGCGAGAGGGGCGCGGGGACCTTGAACACTGAAGCTTTCTTT. It yields the protein CASERGAGTLNTEAFF.

The chain uses TRBV7-2 and TRBJ1-5, with D possibly matching TRBD1 (6 bases). Germline assignment: CDR1 SGHTA and CDR2 FQGNSA. The CDR3 runs to 17 residues. V was trimmed by 1 base and J by 1 base, leaving 14 bases between them. The CDR3, as DNA: TGTGCCAGCAGCTTAGTAGGGACACCGACGAGCAATCAGCCCCAGCATTTT. Translated: CASSLVGTPTSNQPQHF.

The J gene is TRBJ1-1, the V gene TRBV5-1, with D possibly TRBD1 on 5 matching bases. The CDR3 is made up of 15 amino acids. V was cut by 4 bases and J by 6 bases, with 19 bases left in between. Germline V lookup: CDR1 SGHRS, CDR2 YFSETQ. The CDR3 DNA sequence: TGCGCCAGCAGCCCCTCCGTCGCAGGGATCGCTGAAGCTTTCTTT. It yields the protein CASSPSVAGIAEAFF.

V and J are TRBV5-1 and TRBJ1-2; 10 bases map to TRBD1. Germline values: CDR1 SGHRS, CDR2 YFSETQ. CDR3 length: 15 amino acids. V dropped 0 bases and J dropped 8; count of bases not matched to a gene: 7. CDR3 in amino acids: CASSLGATGGRGYTF. The CDR3 DNA reads as TGCGCCAGCAGCTTGGGGGCGACAGGGGGCCGCGGCTACACCTTC.

This clone was detected once. This chain links TRBV25-1 with TRBJ2-1; perhaps TRBD1 as D (7 bases). CDR3 length: 16 amino acids. Looked up from germline, CDR1 is MGHDK and CDR2 is SYGVNS. V was cut by 1 base and J by 7 bases, with 17 bases left in between. CDR3 in amino acids: CASSEWRGTDLNEQFF. The CDR3 nucleotides read TGTGCCAGCAGTGAATGGAGGGGGACAGACCTTAATGAGCAGTTCTTC.

This clone has more than one count but fewer than ten. Other DNA sequences in this specimen translate into the identical CDR3. This rearrangement joins TRBV5-1 to TRBJ1-5, with D possibly being TRBD1 (6 bases). V dropped 4 bases and J dropped 0 bases, with 8 bases sitting between them. Germline CDR1 reads SGHRS; CDR2 reads YFSETQ. The CDR3 is 14 amino acids. Here the CDR3 DNA reads TGCGCCAGCAGCCTGACAGGTAGCAATCAGCCCCAGCATTTT. Its protein product is CASSLTGSNQPQHF.

This clone was counted only a few times. The J gene is TRBJ2-3, the V gene TRBV5-1; D unresolved. CDR1 SGHRS and CDR2 YFSETQ come from the germline V gene. The ends were cut back, 2 bases at V and 0 bases at J, with 10 bases in the middle. CDR3 length: 15 residues. The CDR3 loop is CASSLQDASTDTQYF. The DNA for the CDR3 is TGCGCCAGCAGCTTACAAGATGCTAGCACAGATACGCAGTATTTT.

The chain has TRBV4-2 and TRBJ1-4; 8 bases match TRBD1. CDR3 size: 19 residues. Per germline, CDR1 LGHNA and CDR2 YNFKEQ. V was pared by 1 base and J by 4 bases, with 14 bases of the junction left unmatched. As DNA, the CDR3 is TGTGCCAGCAGCCAAGGAGGTTGGGGGACAGGCTATATTAATGAAAAACTGTTTTTT. Translated, it gives CASSQGGWGTGYINEKLFF.

The chain has TRBV7-6 and TRBJ2-1; possible D gene TRBD2, 6 bases. The germline gives CDR1 SGHVS, CDR2 FNYEAQ. The CDR3 sequence is 17 residues long. With 5 bases removed from V and 0 bases from J, the gap between germline ends came to 17 bases. The CDR3 nucleotides read TGTGCCAGCAGCGTCTCGGGACTCCCAAGCTCCTACAATGAGCAGTTCTTC. This translates into CASSVSGLPSSYNEQFF.

The chain employs TRBV6-5 and TRBJ1-2; 8 bases agree with TRBD1. The CDR3 spans 15 residues. Germline V gene lookup returns CDR1 MNHEY and CDR2 SVGAGI. After removal of 0 bases from V and 2 bases from J, the junction contained 2 bases not matched to a gene. The chain's CDR3 is CASSYSTGANYGYTF. In DNA form, the CDR3 reads TGTGCCAGCAGTTACTCGACAGGGGCCAACTATGGCTACACCTTC.

This chain joins TRBV7-2 and TRBJ2-2; unclear D gene. The CDR3 loop spans 12 amino acids. CDR1 and CDR2 from the germline V gene are SGHTA and FQGNSA. The V end was cut by 4 bases, the J end by 3 bases, with 3 bases between. The CDR3 DNA is TGTGCCAGCAGCTCCTACACCGGGGAGCTGTTTTTT. Protein product: CASSSYTGELFF. The full variable domain, its missing parts supplied by reference TRBV7-2 and TRBJ2-2, is GAGVSQSPSNKVTEKGKDVELRCDPISGHTALYWYRQSLGQGLEFLIYFQGNSAPDKSGLPSDRFSAERTGGSVSTLTIQRTQQEDSAVYLCASSSYTGELFFGEGSRLTVL.

The table lists this clone with a count of one. The CDR3 sequence is CASSLVAAGGVYEQYF. The DNA of the CDR3 is TGTGCCAGCAGCTTAGTTGCAGCGGGAGGGGTTTACGAGCAGTACTTC. The chain joins TRBV7-3 to TRBJ2-7; TRBD2 matches 10 bases. CDR1 and CDR2 from the germline V gene are SGHTA and FQGTGA. J gave up 4 bases and V 2 bases, and 8 bases lay outside the gene matches. The CDR3 spans 16 residues.

This clone is a singleton in its sample. The V gene is TRBV6-5, the J gene TRBJ1-2; perhaps TRBD1 as D (5 bases). V dropped 6 bases and J dropped 4 bases, with 18 bases sitting between them. The CDR3 sequence is 15 residues long. CDR1 MNHEY and CDR2 SVGAGI come from the germline V gene. The CDR3 DNA reads as TGTGCCAGCAGAAGTTCAATTCAGGGAGGCTATGGCTACACCTTC. Translation: CASRSSIQGGYGYTF.